These 19 T cell receptor beta chains came from one sample sequenced in a study of blood T cells in healthy people across ages. A second PCR of roughly 7 to 11 cycles used a sample-barcoded 5' primer and a J-beta primer mix. Using its own MiXCR run on the 5' RACE reads, TCRdb lists one record per CDR3 protein. This sample has around 940,000 distinct CDR3 sequences; just over 50% occur once, and the top ten carry around a fifth. Material: blood. The receptors were gathered from a woman aged 55-69 years in good health.

V is TRBV20-1 and J is TRBJ2-7; D may be TRBD1 (6 bases). CDR1 is DFQATT and CDR2 is SNEGSKA in the germline V gene (reference sequence). This CDR3 has 15 amino acids. With 0 bases removed from V and 3 bases from J, the gap between germline ends came to 15 bases. The CDR3, as DNA: TGCAGTGCTAGAGATCCCTCGGGACATGTCTACGAGCAGTACTTC. The encoded protein is CSARDPSGHVYEQYF.

This clonotype occurred once. One end of the junction does not line up with germline, which may come from a read error. V and J are TRBV20-1 and TRBJ2-1; TRBD1 aligns across 7 bases. The germline V gene has CDR1 DFQATT and CDR2 SNEGSKA (reference sequence). CDR3 length: 15 amino acids. The chain's CDR3 is CSARVPDREINEQSF. The CDR3 DNA reads as TGCAGTGCTAGGGTCCCTGACAGGGAAATTAATGAGCAGTCCTTC.

On this clonotype: A much more abundant neighbour one base away suggests this may be a read error. The rearrangement links TRBV11-2 to TRBJ2-4; maybe TRBD2 (5 bases). This CDR3 spans 15 amino acids. The germline CDR1 and CDR2 sequences are SGHAT and FQNNGV. Here the CDR3 DNA reads TGTGCCAGCAGCTCCGGCAGCTGGACTCAAGAGACCCAGCACTTC. Protein sequence: CASSSGSWTQETQHF. The whole variable domain, filled in from reference TRBV11-2 and TRBJ2-4, reads EAGVAQSPRYKIIEKRQSVAFWCNPISGHATLYWYQQILGQGPKLLIQFQNNGVVDDSQLPKDRFSAERLKGVDSTLKIQPAKLEDSAVYLCASSSGSWTQETQHFGAGTRLSVL.

The J gene is TRBJ1-4, the V gene TRBV7-9; D may be TRBD1 (6 bases). Trimming removed 5 bases at V and 6 bases at J, with 13 bases between. The CDR3 is made up of 14 amino acids. Germline assignment: CDR1 SEHNR and CDR2 FQNEAQ (reference sequence). The CDR3 bases are TGTGCCAGCAGCCGCGACAGGATGGATGAAAAACTGTTTTTT. This encodes CASSRDRMDEKLFF. The variable domain in full, with the rest retrieved from reference TRBV7-9 and TRBJ1-4, is DTGVSQNPRHKITKRGQNVTFRCDPISEHNRLYWYRQTLGQGPEFLTYFQNEAQLEKSRLLSDRFSAERPKGSFSTLEIQRTEQGDSAMYLCASSRDRMDEKLFFGSGTQLSVL.

The V gene is TRBV12-3 or TRBV12-4, the J gene TRBJ1-6; D unclear. This CDR3 contains 15 residues. The V end lost 3 bases, the J end lost 7 bases, and 13 bases lay between the germline ends. The CDR3 here is CASSLTRLPNSPLHF. CDR3 coding DNA: TGTGCCAGCAGTTTGACGAGGCTCCCCAATTCACCCCTCCACTTT.

The table lists this clonotype with a few counts. This chain uses TRBV4-1 with TRBJ1-5; D remains unclear. CDR1 and CDR2 from the germline V gene are MGHRA and YSYEKL. The CDR3 sequence is 13 residues long. The ends were cut back, 0 bases at V and 5 bases at J, with 5 bases in the middle. Here the CDR3 reads CASSQDSYQPQHF. CDR3 nucleotide sequence: TGCGCCAGCAGCCAAGATTCATATCAGCCCCAGCATTTT.

In its sample, this clonotype was seen many times. This rearrangement joins TRBV18 to TRBJ2-5; D call uncertain. V dropped 8 bases and J dropped 3 bases, with 7 bases sitting between them. The CDR3 covers 11 residues. Per germline, CDR1 KGHSH and CDR2 LQKENI. The chain's CDR3 is CASSPEETQYF. Written as DNA, the CDR3 is TGTGCCAGCAGCCCAGAAGAGACCCAGTACTTC.

The rearrangement joins TRBV4-2 to TRBJ1-1; TRBD1 agrees at 9 bases. CDR1 LGHNA and CDR2 YNFKEQ come from the germline V gene. CDR3 length equals 16 residues. V trimming: 4 bases; J trimming: 1 base; junction bases outside the gene matches: 7. The CDR3 region is CASSPTGGIWNTEAFF. DNA for the CDR3: TGTGCCAGCAGCCCTACAGGGGGCATATGGAACACTGAAGCTTTCTTT.

The chain has TRBV7-2 and TRBJ2-1; no definite D call. V was trimmed by 7 bases and J by 1 base, leaving 23 bases between them. Germline loops: CDR1 SGHTA, CDR2 FQGNSA. CDR3 length equals 18 residues. The chain's CDR3 is CASIKGPPNLYSYNEQFF. DNA for the CDR3: TGTGCCAGCATCAAAGGACCCCCGAATCTGTATTCCTACAATGAGCAGTTCTTC.

The rearrangement uses TRBV19 and TRBJ2-1, with TRBD1 identical over 7 bases. The CDR3 contains 15 residues. Germline V gene data show CDR1 as LNHDA and CDR2 as SQIVND (reference sequence). V shed 6 bases, J shed 2 bases, and the junction held 7 bases outside the gene matches. CDR3 nucleotide sequence: TGTGCCAGTAGCCGACAGGGTTGGGCCTACAATGAGCAGTTCTTC. Its translation: CASSRQGWAYNEQFF.

The chain combines TRBV4-3 with TRBJ2-3; perhaps TRBD2 as D (6 bases). In germline, CDR1 is LGHNA, CDR2 YSLEER. This CDR3 contains 15 residues. V dropped 2 bases and J dropped 6 bases, with 15 bases sitting between them. The CDR3 loop reads CASSQSLGSFDTQYF. The DNA for the CDR3 is TGCGCCAGCAGCCAATCCCTCGGGAGTTTCGATACGCAGTATTTT.

The sample holds a few counts of this clonotype. This chain joins TRBV29-1 and TRBJ2-3, with 7 bases identical to TRBD2. The junction had 5 bases not matched to a gene; V was cut back by 5 bases and J by 0 bases. The CDR3 runs 14 residues. From germline, CDR1 is SQVTM and CDR2 ANQGSEA. CDR3 region: CSVTSGASTDTQYF. CDR3 DNA sequence: TGCAGCGTTACCAGCGGGGCGAGCACAGATACGCAGTATTTT.

V usage is TRBV4-1 and J usage is TRBJ2-7, with D possibly being TRBD2 (6 bases). The J call is uncertain, as TRBJ2-5 better fits the DNA end. This CDR3 spans 14 amino acids. Germline V gives CDR1 MGHRA, CDR2 YSYEKL. The DNA of the CDR3 is TGCGCCAGTCCAAAGCGACGCGGGGCAGAGACCCAGTACTTC. Protein product: CASPKRRGAETQYF.

The V and J genes are TRBV20-1 and TRBJ2-5, with D perhaps TRBD1 or TRBD2 (6 bases each). The DNA end lines up better with TRBJ2-7; the J call may be wrong. The germline CDR1 and CDR2 sequences are DFQATT and SNEGSKA (reference sequence). This CDR3 contains 13 residues. CDR3 sequence (DNA): TGCAGTGTACCCGAGCAAGGGGGGTACGAGCAGTACTTC. Encoded protein: CSVPEQGGYEQYF.

The V call is TRBV6-2 or TRBV6-3, the J call TRBJ2-1; D unclear. CDR3 length: 12 residues. Germline V gene lookup returns CDR1 MNHEY and CDR2 SVGEGT. Trimming took off 2 bases at V and 13 bases at J, with 12 bases between the two ends. The CDR3 DNA follows: TGTGCCAGCAGTTACGAAACCCCTCACCAGTTCTTC. Translated: CASSYETPHQFF.

The gene calls are TRBV20-1 and TRBJ2-3, with TRBD2 identical over 8 bases. This CDR3 contains 15 residues. CDR1 and CDR2 (germline): DFQATT, SNEGSKA (reference sequence). Losses at the gene ends were 3 bases for V and 4 bases for J; bases not matched to a gene: 9. The CDR3 DNA follows: TGCAGTGCTAGTCCGAGAGGGACTAGTCCAGATACGCAGTATTTT. Protein sequence: CSASPRGTSPDTQYF.

There are many counts of this clonotype. The CDR3 is CSVQTVGATTDTQYF. For the CDR3, the DNA is TGCAGCGTCCAGACAGTGGGGGCCACCACAGATACGCAGTATTTT. The V gene is TRBV29-1, the J gene TRBJ2-3; TRBD1 is a possible D gene (6 bases). V lost 6 bases to trimming and J lost 2 bases, with 18 bases between them. This CDR3 is built from 15 residues. Germline assignment: CDR1 SQVTM and CDR2 ANQGSEA.

The J gene is TRBJ1-2, the V gene TRBV7-2; D possibly corresponds to TRBD1 (6 bases). The CDR3 runs 16 residues. V lost 1 base to trimming and J lost 4 bases, with 16 bases between them. Germline lookup yields CDR1 SGHTA and CDR2 FQGNSA. CDR3 DNA sequence: TGTGCCAGCAGCTTAGTTTGGACGGGGGCGACCTATGGCTACACCTTC. It codes for CASSLVWTGATYGYTF.

This clonotype came up a few times. This CDR3 is CASSEGVEVGAQYF. CDR3 nucleotide sequence: TGTGCCAGCAGTGAAGGAGTGGAAGTGGGTGCGCAGTACTTC. The V gene is TRBV2, the J gene TRBJ2-7; no reliable D call. CDR1 SNHLY and CDR2 FYNNEI come from the germline V gene. V was clipped by 1 base and J by 9 bases, with 16 bases between them. This CDR3 comprises 14 residues.